This TCR beta chain was observed in a study of blood T cell repertoires in COVID-19. As for the study in general: The analysed material was cDNA or gDNA that came from T cells, B-cell-depleted T cells, or PBMCs.

This CDR3 region has 15 residues. V was pared by 5 bases and J by 6 bases, with 17 bases between. Germline-derived CDR1 and CDR2 are LNHDA and SQIVND (reference sequence). Study processing details: Amplified reference gene primers provided the basis for estimating nucleated cell counts. Assay: immunoSEQ multiplex PCR; the TCRdb copy retains only in-frame clones and omits some. The V and J calls and clone size come from that table; D and trimming were worked out from the DNA. The sample contains about 25,000 clones, around 83% of which appear only once. The gene calls are TRBV19 and TRBJ2-1; D remains unclear. The source material was peripheral blood. The origin of this receptor is a human donor in a cohort sampled during active COVID-19. This chain's CDR3 is CASSFPHAASNEQFF. The CDR3 coding sequence is TGTGCCAGTAGTTTCCCCCACGCGGCTAGCAATGAGCAGTTCTTC.